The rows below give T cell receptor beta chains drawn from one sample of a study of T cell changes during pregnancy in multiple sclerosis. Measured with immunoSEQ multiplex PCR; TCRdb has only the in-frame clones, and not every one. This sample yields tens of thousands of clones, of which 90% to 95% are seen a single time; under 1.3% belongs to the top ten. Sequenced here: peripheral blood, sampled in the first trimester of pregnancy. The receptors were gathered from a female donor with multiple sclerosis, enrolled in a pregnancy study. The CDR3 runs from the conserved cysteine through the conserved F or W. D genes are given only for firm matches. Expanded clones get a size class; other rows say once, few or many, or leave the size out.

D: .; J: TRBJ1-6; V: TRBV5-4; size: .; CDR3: CASSNTNRDNLHF; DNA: TGTGCCAGCAGTAACACAAACCGGGACAATCTCCACTTT
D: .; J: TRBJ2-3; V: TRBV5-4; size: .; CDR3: CASSPAAGRGTDTQYF; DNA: TGTGCCAGCAGCCCCGCCGCGGGACGGGGCACAGATACGCAGTATTTT
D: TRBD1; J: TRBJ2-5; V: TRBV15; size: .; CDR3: CATSRDNDRVKQETQYF; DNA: TGTGCCACCAGCAGAGATAACGACAGGGTTAAGCAAGAGACCCAGTACTTC
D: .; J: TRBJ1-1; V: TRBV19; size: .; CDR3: CASKTDLSTEAFF; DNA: TGTGCCAGTAAAACCGACTTGAGCACTGAAGCTTTCTTT
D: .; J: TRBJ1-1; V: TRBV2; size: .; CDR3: CASSDRLNTEAFF; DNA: TGTGCCAGCAGTGACAGGTTGAACACTGAAGCTTTCTTT
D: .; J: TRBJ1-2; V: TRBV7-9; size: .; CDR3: CASSLGAGDGYTF; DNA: TGTGCCAGCAGCTTAGGGGCAGGGGATGGCTACACCTTC
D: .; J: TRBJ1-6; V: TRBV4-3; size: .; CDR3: CASSQDREYSPLHF; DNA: TGCGCCAGCAGCCAAGATAGGGAGTATTCACCCCTCCACTTT
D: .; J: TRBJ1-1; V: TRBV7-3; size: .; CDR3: CASSLSSAGAGEAFF; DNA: TGTGCCAGCAGCTTAAGTTCCGCCGGTGCAGGGGAAGCTTTCTTT
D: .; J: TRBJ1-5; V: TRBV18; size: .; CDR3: CASSPPGRVDQPQHF; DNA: TGTGCCAGCTCACCACCGGGGCGCGTGGATCAGCCCCAGCATTTT
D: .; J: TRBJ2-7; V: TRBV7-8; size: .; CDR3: CASSFRQTSYEQYF; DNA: TGTGCCAGCAGCTTTCGACAGACCTCCTACGAGCAGTACTTC
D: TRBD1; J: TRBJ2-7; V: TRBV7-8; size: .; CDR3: CASSLARDRANEYF; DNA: TGTGCCAGCAGCTTAGCGAGGGACAGGGCTAATGAGTACTTC
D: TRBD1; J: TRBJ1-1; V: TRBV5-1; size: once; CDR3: CASSLLGTGEGTEAFF; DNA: TGCGCCAGCAGCCTCCTTGGGACAGGGGAAGGCACTGAAGCTTTCTTT
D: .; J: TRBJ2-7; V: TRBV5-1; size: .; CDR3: CASSLEQAYEQYF; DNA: TGCGCCAGCAGCTTGGAACAGGCCTACGAGCAGTACTTC
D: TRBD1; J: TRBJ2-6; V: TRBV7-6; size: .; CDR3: CASSLVGQGASGANVLTF; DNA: TGTGCCAGCAGCTTAGTGGGACAGGGGGCCTCTGGGGCCAACGTCCTGACTTTC
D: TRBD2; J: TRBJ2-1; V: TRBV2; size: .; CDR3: CASSSLRTSGSKGSYNEQFF; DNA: TGTGCCAGCAGCTCTCTTAGGACTAGCGGGAGTAAAGGGTCCTACAATGAGCAGTTCTTC
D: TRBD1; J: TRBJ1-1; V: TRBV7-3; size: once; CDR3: CASSLAGTGTAFF; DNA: TGTGCCAGCAGCTTGGCCGGGACAGGGACCGCTTTCTTT
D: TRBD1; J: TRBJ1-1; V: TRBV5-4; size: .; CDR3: CASSLRQGWNTEAFF; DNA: TGTGCCAGCAGCTTGAGACAGGGTTGGAACACTGAAGCTTTCTTT
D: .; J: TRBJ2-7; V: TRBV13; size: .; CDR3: CASSLGLATGNDYEQYF; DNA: TGTGCCAGCAGCTTAGGCCTAGCGACAGGGAATGACTACGAGCAGTACTTC
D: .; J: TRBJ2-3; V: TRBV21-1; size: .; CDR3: CASSLLPGTGMEDTQYF; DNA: TGTGCCAGCAGCCTCCTGCCGGGGACAGGGATGGAAGATACGCAGTATTTT
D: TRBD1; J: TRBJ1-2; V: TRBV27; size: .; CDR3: CASSPTGTGTYGYTF; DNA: TGTGCCAGCAGTCCAACCGGGACAGGCACCTATGGCTACACCTTC
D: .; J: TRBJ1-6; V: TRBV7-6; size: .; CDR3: CASSAEPGISPLHF; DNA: TGTGCCAGCAGCGCTGAACCCGGGATTTCACCCCTCCACTTT
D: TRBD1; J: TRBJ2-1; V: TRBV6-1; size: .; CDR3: CASRGTGIHNEQFF; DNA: TGTGCCAGCAGGGGGACAGGGATTCACAATGAGCAGTTCTTC
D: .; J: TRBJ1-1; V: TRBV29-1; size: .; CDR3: CSVVEGGTEAFF; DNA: TGCAGCGTTGTGGAAGGGGGCACTGAAGCTTTCTTT
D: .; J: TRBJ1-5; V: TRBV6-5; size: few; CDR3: CASRELESNQPQHF; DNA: TGTGCCAGCAGGGAATTGGAGAGCAATCAGCCCCAGCATTTT
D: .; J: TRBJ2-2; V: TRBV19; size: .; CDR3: CASMEINTGELFF; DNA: TGTGCCAGTATGGAGATCAACACCGGGGAGCTGTTTTTT
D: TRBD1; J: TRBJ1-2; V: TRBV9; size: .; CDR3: CASSVLQGAQHGYTF; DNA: TGTGCCAGCAGCGTGCTACAGGGGGCGCAGCATGGCTACACCTTC
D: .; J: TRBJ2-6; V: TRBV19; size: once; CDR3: CASSVQGSGANVLTF; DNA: TGTGCCAGTAGTGTTCAGGGGTCTGGGGCCAACGTCCTGACTTTC
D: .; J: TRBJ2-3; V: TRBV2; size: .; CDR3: CASSAEIQTDTQYF; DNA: TGTGCCAGCAGTGCCGAGATCCAAACAGATACGCAGTATTTT
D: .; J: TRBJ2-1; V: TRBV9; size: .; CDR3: CASSVLRGSSYNEQFF; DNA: TGTGCCAGCAGCGTGCTCCGGGGGAGCTCCTACAATGAGCAGTTCTTC
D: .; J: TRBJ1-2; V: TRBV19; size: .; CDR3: CASSIVAGTPHGYTF; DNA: TGTGCCAGTAGTATAGTGGCAGGAACCCCGCATGGCTACACCTTC
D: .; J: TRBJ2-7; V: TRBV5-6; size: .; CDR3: CASSLYGTPYEQYF; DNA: TGTGCCAGCAGCTTGTATGGTACACCCTACGAGCAGTACTTC
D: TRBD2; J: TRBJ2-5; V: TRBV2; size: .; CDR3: CASSESPLAGGMKETQYF; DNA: TGTGCCAGCAGTGAATCCCCTTTGGCGGGAGGGATGAAAGAGACCCAGTACTTC
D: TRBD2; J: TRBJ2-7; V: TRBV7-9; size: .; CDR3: CASSAPGGGRAHEQYF; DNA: TGTGCCAGCAGCGCCCCGGGCGGGGGGCGCGCCCACGAGCAGTACTTC
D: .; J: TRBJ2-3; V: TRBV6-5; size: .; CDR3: CASSYRQVSDTQYF; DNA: TGTGCCAGCAGTTACAGACAGGTTTCAGATACGCAGTATTTT
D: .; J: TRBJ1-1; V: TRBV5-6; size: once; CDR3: CASSLAAAEAFF; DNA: TGTGCCAGCAGCTTGGCCGCAGCTGAAGCTTTCTTT
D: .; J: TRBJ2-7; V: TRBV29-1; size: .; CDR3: CSVVGGTHYEQYF; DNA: TGCAGCGTTGTGGGGGGAACCCACTACGAGCAGTACTTC
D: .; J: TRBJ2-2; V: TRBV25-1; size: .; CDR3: CASSDGQRELFF; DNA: TGTGCCAGCAGTGACGGACAGCGGGAGCTGTTTTTT
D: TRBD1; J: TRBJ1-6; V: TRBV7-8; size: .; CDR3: CASSRYRPGTGGADRSPLHF; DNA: TGTGCCAGCAGCCGATATCGTCCCGGGACAGGGGGCGCGGATAGATCACCCCTCCACTTT
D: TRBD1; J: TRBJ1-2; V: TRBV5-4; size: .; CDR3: CASSPLGTGDVYGYTF; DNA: TGTGCCAGCAGCCCCCTAGGGACAGGCGACGTCTATGGCTACACCTTC
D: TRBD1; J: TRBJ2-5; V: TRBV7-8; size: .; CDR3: CASSARTGGAGETQYF; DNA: TGTGCCAGCAGCGCGAGGACAGGGGGCGCGGGAGAGACCCAGTACTTC
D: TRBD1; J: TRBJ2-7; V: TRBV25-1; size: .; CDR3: CASSKQGVPSSYEQYF; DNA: TGTGCCAGCAGTAAACAGGGGGTCCCGAGCTCCTACGAGCAGTACTTC
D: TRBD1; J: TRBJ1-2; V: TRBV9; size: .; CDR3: CASSVEGRGLGNYGYTF; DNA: TGTGCCAGCAGCGTAGAGGGCAGGGGGCTAGGGAACTATGGCTACACCTTC
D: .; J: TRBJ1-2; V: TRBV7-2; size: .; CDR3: CASSLRHNFNGYTF; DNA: TGTGCCAGCAGCTTAAGACACAATTTCAATGGCTACACCTTC
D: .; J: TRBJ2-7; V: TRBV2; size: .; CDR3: CASTPDRHTYEQYF; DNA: TGTGCCAGCACCCCGGACAGACACACCTACGAGCAGTACTTC
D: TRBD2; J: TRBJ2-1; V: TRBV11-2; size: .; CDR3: CASSQFLADSYNEQFF; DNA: TGTGCCAGCAGCCAATTTCTAGCGGACTCCTACAATGAGCAGTTCTTC
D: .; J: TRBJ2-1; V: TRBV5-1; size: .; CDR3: CASLGQGYNEQFF; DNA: TGCGCCAGCCTGGGGCAAGGGTACAATGAGCAGTTCTTC
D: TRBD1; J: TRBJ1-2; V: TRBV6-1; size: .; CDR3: CASNGDRVSGYTF; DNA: TGTGCCAGCAATGGGGACAGGGTCTCTGGCTACACCTTC
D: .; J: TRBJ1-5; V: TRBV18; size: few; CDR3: CASSPLPGDSNQPQHF; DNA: TGTGCCAGCTCACCACTCCCGGGGGATAGCAATCAGCCCCAGCATTTT
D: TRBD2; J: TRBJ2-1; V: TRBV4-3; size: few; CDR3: CASSQDVIRRAGGAGYNEQFF; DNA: TGCGCCAGCAGCCAAGATGTGATACGGAGGGCGGGGGGGGCCGGCTACAATGAGCAGTTCTTC
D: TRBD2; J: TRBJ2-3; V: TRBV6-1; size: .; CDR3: CASSALSREGDTQYF; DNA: TGTGCCAGCAGTGCCTTATCCCGGGAGGGAGATACGCAGTATTTT
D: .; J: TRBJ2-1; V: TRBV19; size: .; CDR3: CASRIGGSYNEQFF; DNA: TGTGCCAGTAGGATCGGGGGCTCCTACAATGAGCAGTTCTTC